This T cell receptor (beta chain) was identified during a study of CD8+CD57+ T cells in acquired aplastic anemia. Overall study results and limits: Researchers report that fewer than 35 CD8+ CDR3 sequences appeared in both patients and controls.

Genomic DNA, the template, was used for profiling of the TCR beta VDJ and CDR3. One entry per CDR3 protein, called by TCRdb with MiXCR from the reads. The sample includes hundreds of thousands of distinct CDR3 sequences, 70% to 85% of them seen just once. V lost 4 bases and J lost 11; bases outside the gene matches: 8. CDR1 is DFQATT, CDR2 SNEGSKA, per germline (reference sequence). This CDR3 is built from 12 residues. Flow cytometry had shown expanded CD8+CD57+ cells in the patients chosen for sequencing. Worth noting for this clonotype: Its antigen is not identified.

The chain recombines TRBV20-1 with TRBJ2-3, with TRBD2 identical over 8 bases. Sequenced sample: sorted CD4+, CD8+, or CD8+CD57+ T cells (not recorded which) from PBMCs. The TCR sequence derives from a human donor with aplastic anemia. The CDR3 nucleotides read TGCAGTGCTAAGCAGCGGGAGTATGAGCAGTATTTT. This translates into CSAKQREYEQYF.